This section outlines one TCR beta chain sequence together with its context. Its antigen is not identified. Germline is not matched at one junction end, which may reflect a read error. The sample is drawn from a study of molecular identifiers for immune sequencing clone quantification. Notes on the study in general: Clones that had above 20 RNA copies took up over 99% of effector molecules but under 1% in naive cells.

Sorting recovered naive CD8 T cells on a CD8+CD4-CCR7+CD45RA+ profile. Germline V CDR1 and CDR2: SGHDT, YYEEEE. This CDR3 region has 14 residues. The use of previously described methods and listed TCR primers produced the bulk TCR libraries. TCRdb passed the PCR reads through MiXCR, listing each CDR3 protein once. The table includes about 510,000 distinct CDR3 sequences, around 23% detected once. V usage is TRBV5-6 and J usage is TRBJ1-3; possible D gene TRBD1, 5 bases. Material: naive CD8+ T cells from blood, with Jurkat cell RNA spiked in. Subset of the sample: FACS-sorted CD8+CD4-CCR7+CD45RA+ naive T cells. The sequence was collected from a human donor in good health. Some libraries in this study had Jurkat cell RNA spiked in. Written as DNA, the CDR3 is TGTGCCGGCAGCCAAGGGGCAGCTGGAAACACCATATATTTT. Protein sequence: CAGSQGAAGNTIYF.